A selection of T cell receptor beta chains follows, all from one sample in a study of blood T cell repertoires in COVID-19. Method: immunoSEQ multiplex PCR; TCRdb's copy keeps in-frame clones and lacks some. Found here are roughly 230,000 clones, around four fifths of them singletons; the top ten hold over 5.5%. The source material was peripheral blood. The receptors derive from an older woman with active or convalescent COVID-19. CDR3s include the opening cysteine and the closing phenylalanine or tryptophan. Each record gives: D gene, V gene, CDR3 length, clone size, CDR3 protein. A D gene is named only where the DNA matches it firmly. Only part of the rows carry a size: once, few, many, or a class if the clone is expanded.

TRBD1 TRBV4-1 13 - CASSQETGWEQFF
TRBD1 TRBV9 16 many CASSVVRTGANTEAFF
- TRBV29-1 14 - CSVAFGQPFEKLFF
TRBD2 TRBV5-1 14 - CATSETSGTDTQYF
TRBD1 TRBV12-3/TRBV12-4 13 - CASSRTGTTEAFF
TRBD2 TRBV14 16 few CASSQDQREWIDTQYF
TRBD2 TRBV7-6 14 - CASSSTSGRDEQFF
TRBD1 TRBV7-9 14 - CASSPRDRVEPQHF
TRBD1 TRBV19 15 few CASSSPGTGGSPLHF
- TRBV28 17 few CASSLLEGGKMNTEAFF
TRBD1 TRBV7-9 16 - CASSLATGVLQETQYF
- TRBV2 14 - CASSEQGLTGELFF
- TRBV19 13 - CASSIQDGETQYF
- TRBV3-1/TRBV3-2 13 - CASSSRPGAEAFF
- TRBV9 13 - CASSVVPGETQYF
- TRBV18 15 - CASSIKRNSGNTIYF
- TRBV7-9 13 few CASSRSQIDTQYF
- TRBV28 14 - CASSNGQSNQPQHF
TRBD2 TRBV3-1/TRBV3-2 16 - CASSQASGSAQETQYF
TRBD1 TRBV11-3 16 - CASSSGGQGTTDTQYF
- TRBV11-1 14 - CASSRRDFQETQYF
- TRBV5-5 15 - CASSFFLGAGYGYTF
- TRBV6-4 14 - CASSGSVGSTEAFF
TRBD2 TRBV5-1 19 - CASSLAGLAGGPVTGELFF
TRBD1 TRBV9 14 - CASTGGFSGNTIYF
- TRBV6-4 13 - CASSENLRETQYF
TRBD2 TRBV4-1 14 - CASRATSGTDTQYF
- TRBV5-1 15 medium-sized CASSFDRQAVWGQYF
- TRBV11-3 16 - CASSLGGMAGANVLTF
- TRBV6-5 15 - CASSYSPAYSYEQYF
TRBD1 TRBV6-4 14 - CASSEGQGDSPLHF
- TRBV27 14 - CASRSRTEPYEQYF